The 21 T cell receptor beta chains below all came from one sample that was sequenced in a study of T cell responses to AZD1222 COVID-19 vaccine. Sequenced by immunoSEQ multiplex PCR; TCRdb stores in-frame clones only, minus some. The sample shows around 110,000 clones, 90% to 95% of them seen only once. Sequencing was performed on peripheral blood, taken on day 0 of AZD1222 vaccination. The receptor set was obtained from an adult in good health.

The chain has TRBV13 and TRBJ2-7; 11 bases match TRBD2. Per the germline V gene, CDR1 is PRHDT and CDR2 is FYEKMQ (reference sequence). The CDR3 spans 18 residues. The V gene end was trimmed by 0 bases and the J gene end by 1 base; junction bases not matched to a gene: 8. CDR3 bases: TGTGCCAGCAGCTTAGGCCTAAGACTAGCGGGATTATCCTACGAGCAGTACTTC. Its translation: CASSLGLRLAGLSYEQYF.

The chain carries TRBV30 and TRBJ1-4; D is unresolved. The ends were cut back, 0 bases at V and 7 bases at J, with 24 bases in the middle. CDR1 is GTSNPN and CDR2 is SVGIG in the germline V gene (reference sequence). The CDR3 sequence is 18 residues long. CDR3: CAWSVPPLDTIGSEKLFF. DNA of the CDR3: TGTGCCTGGAGTGTACCGCCTCTAGACACTATCGGTTCTGAAAAACTGTTTTTT.

The chain uses TRBV9 and TRBJ2-7; D is uncertain. CDR3 length equals 13 residues. Trimming took 0 bases from V and 2 from J, leaving 6 bases between them. The germline CDR1 and CDR2 sequences are SGDLS and YYNGEE. The CDR3 nucleotides read TGTGCCAGCAGCGTAGGGCTAACCTACGAGCAGTACTTC. Residues: CASSVGLTYEQYF.

The J gene is TRBJ1-1, the V gene TRBV2; D might be TRBD1 (6 bases). V was pared by 6 bases and J by 5 bases, with 19 bases between. The CDR3 is 15 residues long. The germline V gene has CDR1 SNHLY and CDR2 FYNNEI. CDR3 sequence reads: CASSGDGGLGTEAFF. In DNA form, the CDR3 reads TGTGCCAGCAGCGGAGACGGGGGGCTGGGGACTGAAGCTTTCTTT.

The chain uses TRBV28 and TRBJ1-1; D remains ambiguous. Germline CDR1 is MDHEN and CDR2 is SYDVKM. Trimming took off 3 bases at V and 5 bases at J, with 10 bases between the two ends. There are 13 residues in the CDR3. This CDR3 is CASSFSVGTEAFF. The CDR3, as DNA: TGTGCCAGCAGTTTTTCTGTGGGGACTGAAGCTTTCTTT.

This chain joins TRBV7-9 and TRBJ2-5; D possibly corresponds to TRBD1 (6 bases). CDR1 SEHNR and CDR2 FQNEAQ come from the germline V gene (reference sequence). The CDR3 extends over 14 amino acids. V lost 5 bases and J lost 1, with 11 bases in between. The CDR3 DNA follows: TGTGCCAGCAGCCCTTTGACAGGCCAAGAGACCCAGTACTTC. Translation: CASSPLTGQETQYF.

J is TRBJ2-4 and V is TRBV5-6, with 9 nucleotides matching TRBD1. The length of the CDR3 is 17 residues. J was trimmed by 9 bases and V by 4 bases; bases with no gene match: 17. From germline, CDR1 is SGHDT and CDR2 YYEEEE. CDR3 amino acids: CASSPRTGAPGGGIQYF. The CDR3 region has the DNA TGTGCCAGCAGCCCCCGGACAGGGGCCCCAGGGGGAGGCATTCAGTACTTC.

The chain carries TRBV27 and TRBJ2-1, with 9 positions matching TRBD1. Germline-derived CDR1 and CDR2 are MNHEY and SMNVEV (reference sequence). The CDR3 loop spans 16 amino acids. V shed 6 bases, J shed 3 bases, and the junction held 9 bases outside the gene matches. CDR3 in amino acids: CASSGGSGQGYNEQFF. In nucleotides, the CDR3 is TGTGCCAGCAGCGGGGGATCGGGACAGGGCTACAATGAGCAGTTCTTC.

The CDR3 bases are TGTGCCAGTAGTATGGGGACCACAACTAATGAAAAACTGTTTTTT. Translation: CASSMGTTTNEKLFF. The chain combines TRBV19 with TRBJ1-4; tentatively, D is TRBD1 (5 bases). Per the germline V gene, CDR1 is LNHDA and CDR2 is SQIVND (reference sequence). Trimming stripped 3 bases from V and 0 bases from J, with 8 bases between. This CDR3 has 15 amino acids.

This clone has just a few counts. The rearrangement uses TRBV3-1 (or the pseudogene TRBV3-2) and TRBJ2-1; 15 positions agree with TRBD2. The germline V gene encodes CDR1 LGHDT and CDR2 YNNKEL (reference sequence). This CDR3 comprises 15 residues. V lost 4 bases to trimming and J lost 8 bases; unmatched junction nucleotides: 3. The CDR3 nucleotides are TGTGCCAGCAGCCCGGGACTAGCGGGAGGTTATGAGCAGTTCTTC. It is translated as CASSPGLAGGYEQFF.

The chain links TRBV7-3 to TRBJ1-1, with D perhaps TRBD1 (5 bases). Germline V gene lookup returns CDR1 SGHTA and CDR2 FQGTGA. This CDR3 spans 15 amino acids. Trimming took 0 bases from V and 2 from J, leaving 10 bases between them. This CDR3 is CASSLTGGANTEAFF. In nucleotides, the CDR3 is TGTGCCAGCAGCTTAACGGGGGGAGCAAACACTGAAGCTTTCTTT.

A single count supports this clone. Compared with germline, one end of the junction differs, possibly owing to a read error. The rearrangement uses TRBV7-9 and TRBJ1-2, with D possibly matching TRBD1 (5 bases). The CDR3 is made up of 13 amino acids. Germline V gene data show CDR1 as SEHNR and CDR2 as FQNEAQ (reference sequence). CDR3: CASRLDSALGYTF. CDR3 in DNA: TGTGCCAGCAGGTTAGACAGTGCCCTTGGCTACACCTTC.

The chain couples TRBV28 to TRBJ1-2; 7 positions match TRBD1. The CDR3 sequence is 12 residues long. The germline V gene encodes CDR1 MDHEN and CDR2 SYDVKM. The V and J ends lost 6 bases and 2 bases, in that order; junction bases with no gene match: 0. CDR3 protein: CASRDRNYGYTF. The DNA of the CDR3 is TGTGCCAGCAGGGACAGGAACTATGGCTACACCTTC.

This sequence joins TRBV12-3 or TRBV12-4 and TRBJ2-7, with D tentatively TRBD2 (5 bases). The length of the CDR3 is 13 residues. V was cut by 2 bases and J by 5 bases, with 10 bases left in between. The CDR3 region is CASSLKTRDEQYF. CDR3 nucleotides: TGTGCCAGCAGTTTAAAGACGCGGGACGAGCAGTACTTC.

The V and J genes are TRBV6-5 and TRBJ2-2, with TRBD1 as a possible D gene (6 bases). Germline-derived CDR1 and CDR2 are MNHEY and SVGAGI. CDR3 length: 11 residues. V gave up 10 bases and J gave up 5 bases, with 8 bases separating them. CDR3 sequence reads: CATGQTGELFF. The CDR3 DNA reads as TGTGCCACCGGACAGACCGGGGAGCTGTTTTTT.

The genes are TRBV6-5 and TRBJ2-5; 7 nucleotides line up with TRBD2. This CDR3 is 13 amino acids long. The V gene end was trimmed by 8 bases and the J gene end by 4 bases; junction bases not matched to a gene: 7. Germline V gives CDR1 MNHEY, CDR2 SVGAGI. The CDR3 region has the DNA TGTGCCAGCGGGAGGGCAAATCTAGAGACCCAGTACTTC. Protein: CASGRANLETQYF.

V gene TRBV9 combines with J gene TRBJ2-3; D call uncertain. The V end lost 6 bases, the J end lost 2 bases, and 16 bases lay between the germline ends. The length of the CDR3 is 15 residues. The germline CDR1 and CDR2 sequences are SGDLS and YYNGEE. CDR3 nucleotide sequence: TGTGCCAGCAACGATGGTACTTTCTACACAGATACGCAGTATTTT. It specifies CASNDGTFYTDTQYF.

The chain joins TRBV28 to TRBJ1-5; 8 bases match TRBD1. The trim removed 5 bases at V and 6 bases at J, leaving 9 bases unmatched. From germline, CDR1 is MDHEN and CDR2 SYDVKM. This CDR3 has 15 residues. This chain's CDR3 is CASSPPDRAAQPQHF. The CDR3 DNA is TGTGCCAGCAGTCCTCCGGACAGGGCGGCTCAGCCCCAGCATTTT.

This chain connects TRBV7-3 to TRBJ1-1; no reliable D call. Trimming pared 4 bases from V and 2 bases from J, leaving 8 bases between. The germline gives CDR1 SGHTA, CDR2 FQGTGA. The CDR3 has 13 amino acids. In DNA, the CDR3 is TGTGCCAGCAGCTCGGGAAGAAACACTGAAGCTTTCTTT. This translates into CASSSGRNTEAFF.

The chain recombines TRBV7-2 with TRBJ2-1; the D gene is possibly TRBD2 (5 bases). The CDR3 runs 15 residues. Germline lookup yields CDR1 SGHTA and CDR2 FQGNSA. V dropped 4 bases and J dropped 0 bases, with 10 bases sitting between them. CDR3 sequence (DNA): TGTGCCAGCAGCTCCTATAGCGACTCCTACAATGAGCAGTTCTTC. Encoded protein: CASSSYSDSYNEQFF.

The V call is TRBV25-1, the J call TRBJ2-6, with unresolved D. The CDR3 has 14 amino acids. Germline V CDR1 and CDR2: MGHDK, SYGVNS. V dropped 7 bases and J dropped 1 base, with 8 bases sitting between them. CDR3 DNA: TGTGCCAGCAACGGTGGGTCTGGGGCCAACGTCCTGACTTTC. It translates to CASNGGSGANVLTF.